Described below is a single T cell receptor (beta chain) sequence and its context. Since the CDR3 does not end with the conserved phenylalanine or tryptophan, this likely comes from a read error. Method: immunoSEQ multiplex PCR; TCRdb's copy keeps in-frame clones and lacks some. The data show about 36,000 clones, 80% to 95% seen once. These data are taken from a study of T cell changes during pregnancy in multiple sclerosis. The CDR3 sequence is 12 residues long. The germline gives CDR1 MDHEN, CDR2 SYDVKM. Deletions cut 8 bases from V and 8 bases from J, with 15 bases between. J is TRBJ1-1 and V is TRBV28; D unclear. The material sequenced was CD4+ T cells from peripheral blood mononuclear cells, taken in the third trimester of pregnancy. The sequence came from a female donor in good health, enrolled as a control in a pregnancy study. This CDR3 reads CASYAGKSEAFL. In DNA form, the CDR3 reads TGTGCCAGCTACGCGGGCAAATCCGAAGCTTTCCTT.